The T cell receptor (beta chain) under discussion was sequenced for a study of control samples from healthy donors and cancer patients. The assay was immunoSEQ multiplex PCR, and TCRdb's table has in-frame clones only and misses some. The data contain more than 80,000 clones, over 90% of them seen just once; the ten biggest clones take up about 8.8%. Deletions cut 0 bases from V and 0 bases from J, with 7 bases between. This CDR3 region has 15 residues. The germline gives CDR1 KGHSY, CDR2 FQNENV. This chain links TRBV16 with TRBJ2-3; no clear D gene. The receptor was derived from a man younger than 30 in good health. Sequences were obtained from blood. The CDR3 is CASSQSKVSTDTQYF. CDR3 nucleotide sequence: TGTGCCAGCAGCCAATCGAAAGTTAGCACAGATACGCAGTATTTT.